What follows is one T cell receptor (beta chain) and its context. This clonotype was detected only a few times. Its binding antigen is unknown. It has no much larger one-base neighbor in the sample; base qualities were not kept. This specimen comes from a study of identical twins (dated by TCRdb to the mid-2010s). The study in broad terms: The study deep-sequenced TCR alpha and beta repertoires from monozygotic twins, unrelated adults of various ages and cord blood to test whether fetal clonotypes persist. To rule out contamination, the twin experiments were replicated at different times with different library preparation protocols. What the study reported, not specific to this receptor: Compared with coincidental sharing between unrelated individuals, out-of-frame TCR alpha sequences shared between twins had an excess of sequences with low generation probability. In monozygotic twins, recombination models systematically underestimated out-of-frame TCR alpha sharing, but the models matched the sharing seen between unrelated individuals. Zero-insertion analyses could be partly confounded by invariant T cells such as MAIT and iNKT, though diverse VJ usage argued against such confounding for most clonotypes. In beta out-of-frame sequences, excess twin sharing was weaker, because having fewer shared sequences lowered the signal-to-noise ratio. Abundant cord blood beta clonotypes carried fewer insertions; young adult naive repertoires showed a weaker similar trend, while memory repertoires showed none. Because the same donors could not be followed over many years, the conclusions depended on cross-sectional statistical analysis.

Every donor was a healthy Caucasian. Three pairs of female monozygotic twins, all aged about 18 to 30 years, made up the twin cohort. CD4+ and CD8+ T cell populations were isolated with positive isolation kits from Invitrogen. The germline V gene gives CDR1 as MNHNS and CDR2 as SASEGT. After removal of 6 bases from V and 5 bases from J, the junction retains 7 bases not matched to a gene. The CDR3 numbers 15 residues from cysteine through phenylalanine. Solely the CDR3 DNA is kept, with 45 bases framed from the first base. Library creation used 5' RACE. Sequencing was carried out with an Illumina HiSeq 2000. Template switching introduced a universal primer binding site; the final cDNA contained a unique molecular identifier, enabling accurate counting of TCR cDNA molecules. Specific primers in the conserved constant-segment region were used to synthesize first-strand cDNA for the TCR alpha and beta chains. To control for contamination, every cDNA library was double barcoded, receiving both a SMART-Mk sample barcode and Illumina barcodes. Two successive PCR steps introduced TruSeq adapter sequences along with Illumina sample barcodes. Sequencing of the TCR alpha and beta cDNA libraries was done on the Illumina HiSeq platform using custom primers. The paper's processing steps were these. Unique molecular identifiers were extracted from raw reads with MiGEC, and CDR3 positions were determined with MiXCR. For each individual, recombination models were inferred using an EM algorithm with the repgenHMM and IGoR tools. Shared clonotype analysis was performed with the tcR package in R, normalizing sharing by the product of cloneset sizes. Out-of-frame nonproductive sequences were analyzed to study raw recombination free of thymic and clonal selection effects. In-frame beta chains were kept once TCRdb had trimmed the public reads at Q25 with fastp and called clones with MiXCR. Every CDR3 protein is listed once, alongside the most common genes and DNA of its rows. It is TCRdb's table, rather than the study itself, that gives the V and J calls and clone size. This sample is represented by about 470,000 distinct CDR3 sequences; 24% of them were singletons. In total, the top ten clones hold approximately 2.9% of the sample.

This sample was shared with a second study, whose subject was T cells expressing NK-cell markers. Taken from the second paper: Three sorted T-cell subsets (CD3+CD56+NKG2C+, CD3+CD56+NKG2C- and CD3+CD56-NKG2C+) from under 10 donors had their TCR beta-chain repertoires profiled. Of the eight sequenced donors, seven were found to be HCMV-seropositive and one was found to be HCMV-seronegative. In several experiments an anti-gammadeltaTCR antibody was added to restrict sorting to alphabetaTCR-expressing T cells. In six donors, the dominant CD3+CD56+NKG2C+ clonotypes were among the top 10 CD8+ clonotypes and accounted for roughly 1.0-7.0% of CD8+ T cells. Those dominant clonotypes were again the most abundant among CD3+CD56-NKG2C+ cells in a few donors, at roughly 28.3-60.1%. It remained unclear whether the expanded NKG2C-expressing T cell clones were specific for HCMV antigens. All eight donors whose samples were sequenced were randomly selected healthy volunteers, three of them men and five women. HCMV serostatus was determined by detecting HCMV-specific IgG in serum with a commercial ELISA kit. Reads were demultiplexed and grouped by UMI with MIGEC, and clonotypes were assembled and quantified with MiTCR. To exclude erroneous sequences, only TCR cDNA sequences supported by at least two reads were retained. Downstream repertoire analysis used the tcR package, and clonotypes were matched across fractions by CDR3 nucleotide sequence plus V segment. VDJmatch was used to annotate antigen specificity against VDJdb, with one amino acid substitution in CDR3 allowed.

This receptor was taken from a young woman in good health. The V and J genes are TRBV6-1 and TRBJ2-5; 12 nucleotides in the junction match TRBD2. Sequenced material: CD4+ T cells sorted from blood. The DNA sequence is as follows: TGTGCCAGCAGGCTAGCGGGGGGGTTTCTGGAGACCCAGTACTTC. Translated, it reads CASRLAGGFLETQYF.